These T cell receptor beta chains were read from a single sample in a study of T cell changes during pregnancy in multiple sclerosis. Data came from immunoSEQ multiplex PCR; TCRdb stores just in-frame clones and leaves some out. The data show about 79,000 clones, around 93% seen once. This material consisted of peripheral blood, taken in the second trimester of pregnancy. Receptors were obtained from a female donor in good health, enrolled as a control in a pregnancy study. Each CDR3 is given with its conserved first and last residue. D genes are given only for firm matches. Clone size is not always given. Where it is, it says once, few, many or a class for expanded clones.

CDR3 DNA: TGTGCCAGCAGCGTATTAAGAGAGAACACCGGGGAGCTGTTTTTT
CDR3 protein: CASSVLRENTGELFF
clone size: .
J gene: TRBJ2-2
V gene: TRBV9
D gene: .

CDR3 DNA: TGCACCAGCAGCCGAGCCCTTCCCGGTACGCAGTATTTT
CDR3 protein: CTSSRALPGTQYF
clone size: .
J gene: TRBJ2-3
V gene: TRBV1
D gene: .

CDR3 DNA: TGTGCCAGCAGCTTCGGACAGGGGCTAACCTACAATGAGCAGTTCTTC
CDR3 protein: CASSFGQGLTYNEQFF
clone size: .
J gene: TRBJ2-1
V gene: TRBV7-8
D gene: TRBD1

CDR3 DNA: TGTGCCACACGGGACAGTGGGAGTCAGCCCCAGCATTTT
CDR3 protein: CATRDSGSQPQHF
clone size: .
J gene: TRBJ1-5
V gene: TRBV19
D gene: TRBD1

CDR3 DNA: TGTGCCAGCAGCTTCCCCACTACAGGGATATGGGCAGAGACCCAGTACTTC
CDR3 protein: CASSFPTTGIWAETQYF
clone size: .
J gene: TRBJ2-5
V gene: TRBV7-9
D gene: .

CDR3 DNA: TGTGCCAGCAGCCCAGGGGAGAACTCCTATAATTCACCCCTCCACTTT
CDR3 protein: CASSPGENSYNSPLHF
clone size: .
J gene: TRBJ1-6
V gene: TRBV5-4
D gene: .

CDR3 DNA: TGCGCCAGCAGCACCCACGAGCGGGGGGACAATGAGCAGTTCTTC
CDR3 protein: CASSTHERGDNEQFF
clone size: once
J gene: TRBJ2-1
V gene: TRBV4-1
D gene: TRBD2

CDR3 DNA: TGTGCCAGCAGCTCTCTCCAGGCGGGCTACACCTTC
CDR3 protein: CASSSLQAGYTF
clone size: .
J gene: TRBJ1-2
V gene: TRBV7-2
D gene: .

CDR3 DNA: TGTGCCAGCAGCTTATGGGTGACAGGGAGATCCTACAATGAGCAGTTCTTC
CDR3 protein: CASSLWVTGRSYNEQFF
clone size: once
J gene: TRBJ2-1
V gene: TRBV11-2
D gene: TRBD1

CDR3 DNA: TGCAGCGTTGAAACTAGCGGGGTCCCCTACAATGAGCAGTTCTTC
CDR3 protein: CSVETSGVPYNEQFF
clone size: .
J gene: TRBJ2-1
V gene: TRBV29-1
D gene: TRBD2

CDR3 DNA: TGTGCCAGCCCCCATTACAGAGGGGGCTCTGGAAACACCATATATTTT
CDR3 protein: CASPHYRGGSGNTIYF
clone size: .
J gene: TRBJ1-3
V gene: TRBV21-1
D gene: .

CDR3 DNA: TGTGCCAGCAGCCCAAAGGACAGGGGACAGAACACTGAAGCTTTCTTT
CDR3 protein: CASSPKDRGQNTEAFF
clone size: few
J gene: TRBJ1-1
V gene: TRBV7-2
D gene: TRBD1

CDR3 DNA: TGTGCCACCAGCAGAGATAGTGGGACAGCAAACCAAGCTTTCTTT
CDR3 protein: CATSRDSGTANQAFF
clone size: .
J gene: TRBJ1-1
V gene: TRBV15
D gene: TRBD1

CDR3 DNA: TGCGCCAGCAGCCAACCCCTAGGTCGGGACAGGGTCTCTAATGAAAAACTGTTTTTT
CDR3 protein: CASSQPLGRDRVSNEKLFF
clone size: .
J gene: TRBJ1-4
V gene: TRBV4-1
D gene: TRBD1

CDR3 DNA: TGTGCCTGGAGTGCGAACAGGGGGAGCGAATACGAGCAGTACTTC
CDR3 protein: CAWSANRGSEYEQYF
clone size: .
J gene: TRBJ2-7
V gene: TRBV30
D gene: TRBD1

CDR3 DNA: TGTGCCAGCAGCGCCGACGACAGTTACGGAGGGAATCAGCCCCAGCATTTT
CDR3 protein: CASSADDSYGGNQPQHF
clone size: .
J gene: TRBJ1-5
V gene: TRBV9
D gene: .

CDR3 DNA: TGTGCCAGCAGCCGAGGACTAGCGGGGGGGGAAGAGACCCAGTACTTC
CDR3 protein: CASSRGLAGGEETQYF
clone size: .
J gene: TRBJ2-5
V gene: TRBV5-4
D gene: TRBD2

CDR3 DNA: TGCGCCAGCAGCCAAGACCCAGGGAGGGGCACAGATACGCAGTATTTT
CDR3 protein: CASSQDPGRGTDTQYF
clone size: .
J gene: TRBJ2-3
V gene: TRBV4-3
D gene: TRBD2